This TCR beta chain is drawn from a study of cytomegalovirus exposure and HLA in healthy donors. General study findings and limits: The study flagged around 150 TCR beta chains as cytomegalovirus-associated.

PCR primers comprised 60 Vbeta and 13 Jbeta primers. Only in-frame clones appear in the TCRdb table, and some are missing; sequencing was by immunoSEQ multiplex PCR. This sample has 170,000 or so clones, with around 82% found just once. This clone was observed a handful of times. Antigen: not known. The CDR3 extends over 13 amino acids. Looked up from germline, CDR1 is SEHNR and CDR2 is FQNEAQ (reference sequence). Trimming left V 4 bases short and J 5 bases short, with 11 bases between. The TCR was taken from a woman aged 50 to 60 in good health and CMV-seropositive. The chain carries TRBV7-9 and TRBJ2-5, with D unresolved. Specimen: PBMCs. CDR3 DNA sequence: TGTGCCAGCAGCTCGATAGAAAAGGAGACCCAGTACTTC. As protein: CASSSIEKETQYF.